This T cell receptor beta chain stems from a study of patients and donors after allogeneic stem cell transplantation. This clonotype was found many times. Trimming pared 4 bases from V and 4 bases from J, leaving 9 bases between. The CDR3 loop spans 13 amino acids. TCRdb processed the RT-PCR reads anew with MiXCR; each CDR3 protein has one entry. Of roughly 940,000 distinct CDR3 sequences detected, about a sixth appear once; the ten largest clones hold 6%. The chain couples TRBV12-3 or TRBV12-4 to TRBJ2-3; no reliable D call. The sequenced sample consisted of blood, either unsorted or a sorted T cell fraction (not recorded which). The TCR originated in a human donor who was either an allogeneic HSCT recipient or a stem cell or donor lymphocyte infusion donor (not recorded which). It is not recorded whose cells these are; they may come from a transplant donor. The CDR3 DNA is TGTGCCAGCAGTTCGGGCCGGTCAGATACGCAGTATTTT. Translated, it gives CASSSGRSDTQYF.